This T cell receptor beta chain derives from a study of blood T cell repertoires in COVID-19. Study background: Italy, Spain and the United States were the sources of the convalescent and acute COVID-19 samples.

The CDR3 loop spans 16 amino acids. V trimming: 8 bases; J trimming: 5 bases; junction bases outside the gene matches: 13. Germline lookup yields CDR1 WSHSY and CDR2 SAAADI. Profiling relied on immunoSEQ multiplex PCR, and the TCRdb table lists in-frame clones only, not all of them. The data show around 160,000 clones, roughly 77% seen once. The TCR originated in a human donor in a cohort sampled during active COVID-19. This sequence joins TRBV10-2 and TRBJ2-2, with 8 bases identical to TRBD1. Source material: peripheral blood. The CDR3 DNA follows: TGCGCCAGCGGACGTTTCGGCCAGGGGGCAACCGGGGAGCTGTTTTTT. It specifies CASGRFGQGATGELFF.